These 27 T cell receptor beta chains originate from one sample sequenced in a study of blood T cell repertoires in COVID-19 (dated by TCRdb to the early 2020s). The library was made by the immunoSEQ multiplex PCR assay. Not all clones reach the TCRdb copy of this immuneACCESS table, which keeps in-frame sequences only. Checked studies attribute under half of the gap to unresolved V genes and leave the rest unexplained. In all, the sample holds 150,000 to 200,000 clones, and 80% to 85% of those were seen once. The ten largest clones add up to around 15% of the sample. Material: peripheral blood. These receptors came from a woman between 65 and 79 years old with COVID-19, enrolled during active disease.

This clone was counted a few times. The chain has TRBV11-1 and TRBJ1-6; D uncertain. This CDR3 is built from 16 residues. Per germline, CDR1 SGHAT and CDR2 FQDESV (reference sequence). V was clipped by 2 bases and J by 0 bases, with 8 bases between them. The CDR3 protein is CASSLSQSSYNSPLHF. DNA for the CDR3: TGTGCCAGCAGCTTATCACAGAGCTCCTATAATTCACCCCTCCACTTT. The variable domain in full, with the rest retrieved from reference TRBV11-1 and TRBJ1-6, is EAEVAQSPRYKITEKSQAVAFWCDPISGHATLYWYRQILGQGPELLVQFQDESVVDDSQLPKDRFSAERLKGVDSTLKIQPAELGDSAMYLCASSLSQSSYNSPLHFGNGTRLTVT.

The rearrangement links TRBV7-9 to TRBJ1-2; D remains ambiguous. The ends were cut back, 2 bases at V and 8 bases at J, with 9 bases in the middle. CDR3 size: 12 residues. Per the germline V gene, CDR1 is SEHNR and CDR2 is FQNEAQ (reference sequence). CDR3 residues: CASSLFAEGYTF. CDR3 nucleotide sequence: TGTGCCAGCAGCTTATTTGCGGAAGGCTACACCTTC. Complete variable domain (other parts from reference TRBV7-9 and TRBJ1-2): DTGVSQNPRHKITKRGQNVTFRCDPISEHNRLYWYRQTLGQGPEFLTYFQNEAQLEKSRLLSDRFSAERPKGSFSTLEIQRTEQGDSAMYLCASSLFAEGYTFGSGTRLTVV.

The genes are TRBV6-5 and TRBJ1-1; no clear D. Germline CDR1 and CDR2: MNHEY and SVGAGI. The CDR3 is 13 amino acids. V shed 7 bases and J shed 2 bases, with 11 bases lying between them. CDR3 DNA: TGTGCCAGCATTCTAGACGGTAACACTGAAGCTTTCTTT. Protein product: CASILDGNTEAFF.

J is TRBJ1-6 and V is TRBV27; tentative D call: TRBD1 (5 bases). The V gene's germline CDR1 is MNHEY and CDR2 SMNVEV (reference sequence). V lost 4 bases and J 8 bases, leaving 18 bases between the germline ends. There are 16 residues in the CDR3. CDR3 coding DNA: TGTGCCAGCAGTTCCCTCCCTGGAGGGGAAGATTCACCCCTCCACTTT. Encoded protein: CASSSLPGGEDSPLHF.

The J gene is TRBJ2-2, the V gene TRBV5-1, with a tentative D call TRBD2 (6 bases). Germline lookup yields CDR1 SGHRS and CDR2 YFSETQ. The CDR3 runs 14 residues. Trimming took off 7 bases at V and 1 base at J, with 11 bases between the two ends. The chain's CDR3 is CASHEAGNTGELFF. CDR3 sequence (DNA): TGCGCCAGCCATGAAGCGGGGAACACCGGGGAGCTGTTTTTT.

This clone was seen only once. This chain connects TRBV30 to TRBJ1-5, with a tentative D call TRBD1 (6 bases). Trimming shortened V by 3 bases and J by 5 bases, and 20 bases separated the two germline ends. From germline, CDR1 is GTSNPN and CDR2 SVGIG (reference sequence). The CDR3 has 16 amino acids. For the CDR3, the DNA is TGTGCCTGGAGCGGGCAGGGGAAGAGGTCTTATCAGCCCCAGCATTTT. Residues: CAWSGQGKRSYQPQHF.

This clone was counted a few times. The V call is TRBV14, the J call TRBJ1-1; D may be TRBD1 (6 bases). Germline CDR1 SGHDN, CDR2 FVKESK. Between the trimmed V and J ends, which lost 4 bases and 1 base, there was a span of 10 bases. This CDR3 region has 14 residues. The CDR3 DNA reads TGTGCCAGCAGCCTCAGACAGGAGAACACTGAAGCTTTCTTT. This sequence encodes CASSLRQENTEAFF.

On this clone: Within the sample, other DNA sequences also encode this same CDR3. The chain joins TRBV30 to TRBJ1-3; 7 bases fit TRBD1. V shed 2 bases and J 4 bases; nucleotides not matched to a gene: 5. CDR1 and CDR2 (germline): GTSNPN, SVGIG (reference sequence). The CDR3 runs 14 residues. The CDR3 DNA is TGTGCCTGGAGTCGTGACAGGGCCGGAAACACCATATATTTT. As protein: CAWSRDRAGNTIYF.

V and J are TRBV6-2 or TRBV6-3 and TRBJ2-7, with 10 bases aligning to TRBD2. The trim removed 6 bases at V and 4 bases at J, leaving 6 bases unmatched. Looked up from germline, CDR1 is MNHEY and CDR2 is SVGEGT. The CDR3 totals 14 residues. The CDR3 bases are TGTGCCAGCAGCCCAGGGACTAGCGTTTACGAGCAGTACTTC. Its protein is CASSPGTSVYEQYF.

The J gene is TRBJ2-5, the V gene TRBV27, with D possibly being TRBD2 (6 bases). This CDR3 has 12 residues. Trimming removed 6 bases at V and 5 bases at J, with 10 bases between. Looked up from germline, CDR1 is MNHEY and CDR2 is SMNVEV (reference sequence). The CDR3 bases are TGTGCCAGCAGGGAGGGAGATGAGACCCAGTACTTC. This sequence encodes CASREGDETQYF.

The chain joins TRBV5-4 to TRBJ2-7; 8 bases match TRBD1. This CDR3 has 15 amino acids. V was pared by 0 bases and J by 0 bases, with 2 bases of the junction left unmatched. Looked up from germline, CDR1 is SGHNT and CDR2 is YYREEE (reference sequence). The CDR3 coding sequence is TGTGCCAGCAGCTTGGGGACAGGGTTCTCCTACGAGCAGTACTTC. Translated, it gives CASSLGTGFSYEQYF.

The rearrangement links TRBV7-2 to TRBJ2-2; D not certain. CDR1 SGHTA and CDR2 FQGNSA come from the germline V gene. The length of the CDR3 is 14 residues. V was clipped by 8 bases and J by 1 base, with 11 bases between them. CDR3 coding DNA: TGTGCCAGCCGGGTAGATTGGAACACCGGGGAGCTGTTTTTT. It encodes CASRVDWNTGELFF.

V gene TRBV14 combines with J gene TRBJ2-5; perhaps TRBD1 as D (6 bases). Deletions cut 4 bases from V and 7 bases from J, with 10 bases between. CDR1 is SGHDN, CDR2 FVKESK, per germline. CDR3 length: 12 amino acids. The CDR3 is CASSRGQSTQYF. The CDR3 coding sequence is TGTGCCAGCAGCCGTGGACAGTCGACCCAGTACTTC.

The chain has TRBV19 and TRBJ1-2; TRBD1 might be the D (5 bases). This CDR3 region has 14 residues. In germline, CDR1 is LNHDA, CDR2 SQIVND (reference sequence). Trimming took off 8 bases at V and 7 bases at J, with 20 bases between the two ends. CDR3 nucleotides: TGTGCCAGTGACAGATACTCAGGATCTGGTGGCTACACCTTC. Translating it yields CASDRYSGSGGYTF.

J is TRBJ2-7 and V is TRBV11-3; 8 positions agree with TRBD1. The CDR3 has 16 amino acids. V was pared by 1 base and J by 2 bases, with 7 bases of the junction left unmatched. Germline values: CDR1 SGHNT, CDR2 YENEEA. Here the CDR3 DNA reads TGTGCCAGCAGCTTAGCTACAGGGGGAGAGACCTACGAGCAGTACTTC. This translates into CASSLATGGETYEQYF.

This clone turned up a few times. The J gene is TRBJ1-5, the V gene TRBV19; D not certain. The CDR3 contains 16 residues. Germline CDR1 is LNHDA and CDR2 is SQIVND (reference sequence). The V and J ends lost 3 bases and 0 bases respectively, with 12 bases between them. CDR3 DNA sequence: TGTGCCAGTAGTATTTTGCATCCCTATAGCAATCAGCCCCAGCATTTT. Translated, it gives CASSILHPYSNQPQHF.

The chain combines TRBV5-1 with TRBJ1-2; D is ambiguous. CDR1 SGHRS and CDR2 YFSETQ come from the germline V gene. Between the trimmed V and J ends, which lost 2 bases and 3 bases, there was a span of 8 bases. This CDR3 comprises 13 residues. The DNA for the CDR3 is TGCGCCAGCAGCTTTAACGGTGACTATGGCTACACCTTC. It is translated as CASSFNGDYGYTF.

The chain links TRBV19 to TRBJ2-7, with TRBD1 identical over 9 bases. The J segment lost 5 bases and the V segment lost 8 bases, leaving 4 bases of the junction unmatched. The CDR3 runs to 12 residues. Per the germline V gene, CDR1 is LNHDA and CDR2 is SQIVND (reference sequence). The CDR3 sequence is CASSQGAHEQYF. The CDR3 nucleotides are TGTGCCAGTTCACAGGGGGCGCACGAGCAGTACTTC. Looking up the rest from reference TRBV19 and TRBJ2-7 gives the full variable domain: DGGITQSPKYLFRKEGQNVTLSCEQNLNHDAMYWYRQDPGQGLRLIYYSQIVNDFQKGDIAEGYSVSREKKESFPLTVTSAQKNPTAFYLCASSQGAHEQYFGPGTRLTVT.

This chain connects TRBV21-1 to TRBJ1-2. TRBV21-1 is designated a pseudogene. The CDR3 is made up of 11 amino acids. The CDR3 reads CASSIIYGYTF. The CDR3 DNA is TGTGCCAGCTCTATCATCTATGGCTACACCTTC.

V usage is TRBV15 and J usage is TRBJ1-1; D gene ambiguous. The V gene's germline CDR1 is LNHNV and CDR2 YYDKDF (reference sequence). V was cut by 5 bases and J by 0 bases, with 7 bases left in between. The CDR3 loop spans 13 amino acids. CDR3 loop: CATSLGVNTEAFF. CDR3 coding DNA: TGTGCCACCAGCCTTGGAGTGAACACTGAAGCTTTCTTT.

The rearrangement links TRBV3-1 (or the pseudogene TRBV3-2) to TRBJ2-7; D might be TRBD2 (6 bases). V was cut by 4 bases and J by 3 bases, with 10 bases left in between. Germline V CDR1 and CDR2: LGHDT, YNNKEL (reference sequence). This CDR3 is 13 amino acids long. Written as DNA, the CDR3 is TGTGCCAGCAGCCGAGGGCGGGGCTACGAGCAGTACTTC. Protein sequence: CASSRGRGYEQYF.

This clone was counted only a few times. The V and J genes are TRBV4-2 and TRBJ1-1, with 9 bases aligning to TRBD1. The CDR3 runs 14 residues. From germline, CDR1 is LGHNA and CDR2 YNFKEQ. V lost 5 bases to trimming and J lost 4 bases; unmatched junction nucleotides: 5. In nucleotides, the CDR3 is TGTGCCAGCAGCTACCTGGGACAGGGCACTGAAGCTTTCTTT. It codes for CASSYLGQGTEAFF.

This rearrangement joins TRBV15 to TRBJ2-1; D gene ambiguous. Germline CDR1 LNHNV, CDR2 YYDKDF (reference sequence). CDR3 length: 16 amino acids. The ends were cut back, 0 bases at V and 7 bases at J, with 16 bases in the middle. The CDR3 sequence is CATSRDLKLYGNEQFF. CDR3 nucleotide sequence: TGTGCCACCAGCAGAGATCTTAAGCTATATGGTAATGAGCAGTTCTTC.

This chain links TRBV7-3 with TRBJ1-5; 7 nucleotides match TRBD1. CDR1 and CDR2 from the germline V gene are SGHTA and FQGTGA. V trimming: 5 bases; J trimming: 5 bases; junction bases outside the gene matches: 9. This CDR3 has 15 residues. This CDR3 reads CASSPGTVGDQPQHF. In DNA, the CDR3 is TGTGCCAGCAGCCCAGGGACAGTGGGGGATCAGCCCCAGCATTTT. Based on the CDR3 plus reference TRBV7-3 and TRBJ1-5, the full variable domain is GAGVSQTPSNKVTEKGKYVELRCDPISGHTALYWYRQSLGQGPEFLIYFQGTGAADDSGLPNDRFFAVRPEGSVSTLKIQRTERGDSAVYLCASSPGTVGDQPQHFGDGTRLSIL.

The chain couples TRBV25-1 to TRBJ2-3; D perhaps matches TRBD1 (8 bases). V dropped 4 bases and J dropped 2 bases, with 13 bases sitting between them. Germline V CDR1 and CDR2: MGHDK, SYGVNS. The CDR3 has 15 amino acids. The CDR3 DNA sequence: TGTGCCAGCAGTGTGGACAGGGACTACACAGATACGCAGTATTTT. Its protein is CASSVDRDYTDTQYF.

J is TRBJ2-3 and V is TRBV5-4; D remains ambiguous. The germline CDR1 and CDR2 sequences are SGHNT and YYREEE (reference sequence). This CDR3 contains 13 residues. Trimming removed 1 base at V and 3 bases at J, with 6 bases between. CDR3 in amino acids: CASSLTHTDTQYF. The CDR3 DNA reads TGTGCCAGCAGCTTGACTCATACAGATACGCAGTATTTT.

The chain employs TRBV2 and TRBJ2-3; 7 bases map to TRBD1. Looked up from germline, CDR1 is SNHLY and CDR2 is FYNNEI. The CDR3 runs 17 residues. Trimming at V came to 5 bases and at J to 0 bases, leaving 11 bases not matched to a gene. CDR3 sequence reads: CASSQGGLTGSTDTQYF. The CDR3 DNA reads TGTGCCAGCAGTCAAGGGGGTTTGACAGGGAGCACAGATACGCAGTATTTT.